The TCR beta chain described here comes from a study of T-cell reconstitution after alpha-beta-depleted transplantation in children. Overall study results and limits: About two months after transplant, alpha-beta T cells reportedly came from several hundred expanded graft clones. For some patients, TCRbeta diversity was high at day 60 because of recipient T cells and thymic progenitors that survived. T-cell counts and diversity at one year following transplant were attributed mainly to newly produced T cells.

During its preparation, the TCRbeta library received unique molecular identifiers. From the PCR reads, TCRdb called clonotypes with MiXCR, one entry per CDR3 protein. The sample lists about 200,000 distinct CDR3 sequences, roughly 6% occurring once. Germline V lookup: CDR1 MGHRA, CDR2 YSYEKL. Trimming shortened V by 4 bases and J by 4 bases, and 17 bases separated the two germline ends. This CDR3 is 16 amino acids long. This clonotype was seen many times. Its antigen is unidentified. This chain uses TRBV4-1 with TRBJ1-3, with D unclear. The sequence was collected from a girl under three years old with combined immunodeficiency, due to receive a stem cell transplant. Sequences were derived from PBMCs, sampled before TCRalphabeta/CD19-depleted stem cell transplant. The CDR3 sequence is CASSPSSFGSGNTIYF. The CDR3, as DNA: TGCGCCAGCAGCCCGTCATCTTTTGGGAGCGGAAACACCATATATTTT.